This entry concerns a single T cell receptor beta chain. Its antigen target is currently unknown. Per-base quality was not reported, and no clone a single base away is much larger than it. The V end loses 6 bases and the J end loses 0 bases, and a stretch of 15 bases separates them. CDR1 and CDR2 (MNHEY, SMNVEV) derive from the germline V gene (reference sequence). Reading from cysteine to phenylalanine, the CDR3 counts 15 amino acids. Only the CDR3 region is kept as DNA, spanning 45 bases read in frame from base 1. Participants were included only if at least one PBMC sample before ART initiation and at least two post-ART samples were available. Treatment was received in the United States of America by all participants with HIV. Before DNA extraction, cryopreserved samples of about 0.95-11 million PBMC were thawed and then washed. At the time of the earliest PBMC sample, participants with HIV were aged between roughly 23 and 60 years. PBMC samples from each participant spanned 1-4 timepoints before ART initiation and 2-8 timepoints after ART initiation, with a median of 7 samples. Serial HIV viral load, CD4+ T-cell count, ART history and demographic data were obtained for every participant. A Qiagen kit on a QIAcube was used to extract genomic DNA from unsorted PBMC, with samples processed in batches of 12.

The sample belongs to a study of long-term antiretroviral therapy in people with HIV (dated by TCRdb to 2021 to 2024). Describing the broader study: The earliest samples were collected approximately a decade before the 2015 WHO recommendation for immediate ART, a period when ART was typically delayed until CD4 counts fell. From some 27 adults with confirmed HIV infection, the cohort provided around 180 cryopreserved PBMC samples, gathered serially across a mean of around 6 years (range 1-12). No cross-contamination during QIAcube processing was seen in test extractions of a monoclonal T-cell line run alongside 30 to 35 polyclonal samples. A retrospective serial study tested whether changes in peripheral blood TRB repertoire composition and diversity were associated with ART initiation and durable HIV suppression. Eleven of the 30 participants with HIV were female.

Broader findings and caveats from the paper: Expanded TRB clones identified before ART initiation dominated the repertoire at all time points, although this dominance fluctuated and declined in many PLHIV after ART. Because PBMC availability was limited, only the TCR beta chain was sequenced, with no alpha chain pairing. The samples span the years 2004 to 2017, and the ART regimens used may be less effective than current regimens. Unsorted PBMC were profiled instead of sorted CD4+ and CD8+ T cells because pre-ART samples had limited cell numbers. Inferences about post-ART repertoire changes are limited because no data were available on ART adherence, viral resistance or therapy changes. Compared with controls, HIV repertoires had narrower CDR3 length ranges, and the network structure pointed to an antigen-experienced repertoire that shifted only slightly toward naive after ART. ART initiation was associated with a significant increase in TRB diversity, but diversity stayed significantly below transplant donor controls even after long-term ART.

The immunoSEQ hsTCRB v3.0 assay was used at survey level resolution to sequence the TRB variable region. The target sequencing depth for TRB was about 40,000-55,000 T-cell genomes per sample. An Illumina MiSeq with a v3 150-cycle kit was used to sequence the pooled TRB libraries. In the source study's methods: Repertoire analysis was run in R within a reproducible Nextflow workflow that covered QC, data transformation and analysis. LymphoSeq2, an R package for exploring AIRR-Seq data, was used to implement custom analyses. A handful of samples that yielded fewer than 5000 total TRB sequences were excluded, so that 188 HIV repertoires were analyzed. Among the 180 to 200 retained HIV repertoires, 55 to 60 were collected before ART initiation and around 130 after ART initiation. Repertoires were downsampled to 5000 TRB nucleotide sequences, and summary statistics were averaged over 100 downsampling iterations. The analysis kept only TRB sequences whose CDR3 regions were at least seven amino acids long. Diversity was measured with a Shannon entropy-derived clonality score and the Gini coefficient. In the repertoire networks, any two of the top 5000 CDR3 amino acid sequences were connected whenever the two sequences differed by an edit distance of one. GLIPH2 predicted antigen specificity groups and MHC restriction for TRB CDR3 amino acid sequences. To flag known associations with CMV, EBV, HIV or tissue antigens, CDR3 amino acid sequences were compared against VDJdb and McPAS-TCR. Pre-ART, post-ART and control groups were compared with Wilcoxon signed-rank tests and Holm-Bonferroni correction. TCRdb took this table from immuneACCESS and kept in-frame rearrangements with V and J called. Such tables lack part of the clones; where checked against another copy, unresolved V genes explain under half of the gap, and the rest is unexplained. V and J calls and clone size are given by that table; D and trimming were obtained from the DNA. The sample table lists some 33,000 clones, roughly 96% of them with a count of one. The ten largest clones capture over 2% of the sample.

Specimen: unsorted PBMCs, collected roughly 6.4 years after starting antiretroviral therapy. The V and J genes are TRBV27 and TRBJ2-7; the D gene is not confidently resolved. The sequence derives from a man between 25 and 39 years old with HIV. The CDR3 sequence is CASSLRPGPSYEQYF. The nucleotides are TGTGCCAGCAGCCTCCGCCCCGGGCCCTCCTACGAGCAGTACTTC.